This TCR beta chain appears in the sequencing data of a study of cytomegalovirus exposure and HLA in healthy donors. In the PCR, 60 Vbeta and 13 Jbeta primers were used. Sequencing was performed with immunoSEQ multiplex PCR; in TCRdb, only in-frame clones are kept and a portion is missing. This table has 75,000 to 100,000 clones, about 70% appearing once. Trimming removed 3 bases at V and 5 bases at J, with 16 bases between. Germline V lookup: CDR1 ENHRY, CDR2 SYGVKD. This CDR3 has 15 amino acids. Among the donors, all were healthy bone marrow donors. The sequenced sample consisted of PBMCs. The genes are TRBV10-3 and TRBJ1-1; D possibly corresponds to TRBD1 (5 bases). This clonotype was obtained from a female donor in good health and CMV-seronegative. CDR3 amino acids: CAISDVPGVRTEAFF. CDR3 coding DNA: TGTGCCATCAGTGATGTCCCGGGGGTGAGAACTGAAGCTTTCTTT.